This T cell receptor beta chain was captured in a study of shared clonotypes between healthy human individuals. Germline values: CDR1 MRHNA, CDR2 SNTAGT. V dropped 5 bases and J dropped 6 bases, with 13 bases sitting between them. This CDR3 spans 13 amino acids. Each of the donors was a healthy adult who was HIV-negative and had not had a recent acute infection or vaccination. Every donor, a Caucasian adult, lived in Nashville, Tennessee. As processed by the authors: Junction-only immunoSEQ sequences carried no quality scores, so filtering differed. Method: immunoSEQ multiplex PCR; TCRdb's copy keeps in-frame clones and lacks some. The V and J calls and clone size come from that table; D and trimming were worked out from the DNA. The data contain about 380,000 clones, 96% of them singletons.

The chain carries TRBV6-4 and TRBJ1-1; D is possibly TRBD1 (5 bases). The TCR sequence derives from a man under 40 in good health. The sequenced material came from memory CD8+ T cells sorted from blood. Subset defined: CD45RO+ cells pooled with CCR7-negative TemRA cells. Written as DNA, the CDR3 is TGTGCCAGCAGTACGAAAAGGGGCGCTGAAGCTTTCTTT. It encodes CASSTKRGAEAFF.